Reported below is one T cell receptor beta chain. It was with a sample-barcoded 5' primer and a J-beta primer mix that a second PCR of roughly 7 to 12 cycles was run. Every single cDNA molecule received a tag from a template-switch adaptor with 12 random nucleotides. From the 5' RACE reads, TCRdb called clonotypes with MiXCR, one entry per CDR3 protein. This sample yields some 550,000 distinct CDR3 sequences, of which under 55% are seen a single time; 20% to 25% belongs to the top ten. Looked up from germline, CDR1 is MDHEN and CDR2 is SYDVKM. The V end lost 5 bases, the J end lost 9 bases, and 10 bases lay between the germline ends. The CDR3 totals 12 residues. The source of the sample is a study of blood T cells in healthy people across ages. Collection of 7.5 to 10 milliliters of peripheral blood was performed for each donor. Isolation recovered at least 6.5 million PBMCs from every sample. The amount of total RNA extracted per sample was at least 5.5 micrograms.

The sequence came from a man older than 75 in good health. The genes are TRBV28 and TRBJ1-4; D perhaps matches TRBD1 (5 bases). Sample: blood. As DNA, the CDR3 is TGTGCCAGCAGTCCAGGGAGCCAAAAACTGTTTTTT. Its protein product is CASSPGSQKLFF.